A selection of T cell receptor beta chains follows, all from one sample in a study of beta chain features in type 1 diabetes. Sequencing used immunoSEQ multiplex PCR; TCRdb keeps in-frame clones, though not all of them. The table lists some 150,000 clones, around 10% of them singletons. Sequenced material: central memory CD4+ T cells from blood. The source is a young man in good health. Both conserved end residues are part of each CDR3. D genes are given only for firm matches. The size field is filled for only some rows; it gives once, few, many or a size class.

CDR3 length,J gene,D gene,V gene,clone size,CDR3 DNA,CDR3 protein
16,TRBJ1-6,-,TRBV5-1,-,TGCGCCAGCAGCTTGCATGGCGATGGGGGTGATTCACCCCTCCACTTT,CASSLHGDGGDSPLHF
18,TRBJ2-3,-,TRBV21-1,few,TGTGCCAGCAGCGACCGGACTAGCAATTTTGCTAGCACAGATACGCAGTATTTT,CASSDRTSNFASTDTQYF
16,TRBJ2-3,-,TRBV7-3,few,TGTGCCAGCAGCTCGCGACGGGAACCTAGCACAGATACGCAGTATTTT,CASSSRREPSTDTQYF
14,TRBJ1-6,-,TRBV2,-,TGTGCCAGCAGTGGAGACTCCTATAATTCACCCCTCCACTTT,CASSGDSYNSPLHF
14,TRBJ2-7,-,TRBV7-3,-,TGTGCCAGCAGCCCTCATGGCGGCGTCGACGAGCAGTACTTC,CASSPHGGVDEQYF
14,TRBJ2-7,TRBD1,TRBV11-2,-,TGTGCCAGCAGCCTTGGGGACAGGGGGCGGGAGCAGTACTTC,CASSLGDRGREQYF
18,TRBJ2-7,TRBD1,TRBV7-3,few,TGTGCCAGCAGCTTACCCCCGAACAGGGGCTCCAGCTCCTACGAGCAGTACTTC,CASSLPPNRGSSSYEQYF
13,TRBJ2-5,-,TRBV5-1,-,TGCGCCAGTACTATCTCTGGGGCGGAGACCCAGTACTTC,CASTISGAETQYF
14,TRBJ2-1,-,TRBV4-1,-,TGCGCCAGCAGCCAAGACCAACAGGGATCGGAGCAGTTCTTC,CASSQDQQGSEQFF
15,TRBJ2-7,TRBD2,TRBV6-5,few,TGTGCCAGCAGTTACAGCTCTAGCGGTCCCTACGAGCAGTACTTC,CASSYSSSGPYEQYF
15,TRBJ1-5,-,TRBV30,few,TGTGCCTGGAGTGTACGTAGCGTTAGCAATCAGCCCCAGCATTTT,CAWSVRSVSNQPQHF
16,TRBJ1-2,-,TRBV6-1,-,TGTGCCAGCAGTGAAAATCTACGATGGCCTAACTATGGCTACACCTTC,CASSENLRWPNYGYTF
16,TRBJ1-2,-,TRBV21-1,-,TGTGCCAGCAGCAAAGGGACAGGGTTACCATCCTATGGCTACACCTTC,CASSKGTGLPSYGYTF
16,TRBJ2-1,TRBD2,TRBV30,-,TGTGCCTGGAGGCGCTTAGCGGGGGCCCTTGGCAATGAGCAGTTCTTC,CAWRRLAGALGNEQFF
13,TRBJ1-2,TRBD1,TRBV10-3,few,TGTGCCATCAGTGGGGACAGCCCCTATGGCTACACCTTC,CAISGDSPYGYTF
12,TRBJ1-6,-,TRBV7-2,-,TGTGCCAGCAGCCTGGACAGTTCACCCCTCCACTTT,CASSLDSSPLHF
14,TRBJ2-1,TRBD2,TRBV11-2,-,TGTGCCAGCAGCCCCAGCGGGAGGTACAATGAGCAGTTCTTC,CASSPSGRYNEQFF
16,TRBJ2-6,-,TRBV7-2,few,TGTGCCAGCAGCTTAGCTGTGTTCGGAGGGGCCAACGTCCTGACTTTC,CASSLAVFGGANVLTF
15,TRBJ2-7,-,TRBV28,-,TGTGCCAGCAGCGGGGCCGCCCCCCCCTACTACGAGCAGTACTTC,CASSGAAPPYYEQYF
14,TRBJ2-2,-,TRBV5-6,many,TGTGCCAGCAGCTTGGTCCAGGGAATCGGGGAGCTGTTTTTT,CASSLVQGIGELFF
15,TRBJ2-1,-,TRBV27,few,TGTGCCATCGCGGTCGGCGGTGGCTTTTACAATGAGCAGTTCTTC,CAIAVGGGFYNEQFF
17,TRBJ2-1,TRBD1,TRBV10-3,-,TGTGCCATCAGTGGGGAGGGGACAGGGGGCGCCTACAATGAGCAGTTCTTC,CAISGEGTGGAYNEQFF
13,TRBJ1-1,-,TRBV29-1,few,TGCAGCGTCTCCGGACAGATGAACACTGAAGCTTTCTTT,CSVSGQMNTEAFF
15,TRBJ1-2,-,TRBV9,few,TGTGCCAGCAGCGTAGAGCCCGGGACAACCTATGGCTACACCTTC,CASSVEPGTTYGYTF
14,TRBJ1-1,-,TRBV2,many,TGTGCCAGCAGTGTGACAGGTTTTAGCGCTGAAGCTTTCTTT,CASSVTGFSAEAFF
16,TRBJ1-6,TRBD1,TRBV4-2,-,TGTGCCAGCAGCCAAGATTGGTCAGGGGGCAGGTCACCCCTCCACTTT,CASSQDWSGGRSPLHF
13,TRBJ2-7,-,TRBV29-1,many,TGCAGCGTTGTTGTGGACAGAGCCTCCGAGCAGTACTTC,CSVVVDRASEQYF
14,TRBJ1-1,-,TRBV14,-,TGTGCCAGCAGCCAAGGCCCCTCGAACACTGAAGCTTTCTTT,CASSQGPSNTEAFF
15,TRBJ1-1,-,TRBV9,-,TGTGCCAGCAGCGTAGACCCTTCCTTGAACACTGAAGCTTTCTTT,CASSVDPSLNTEAFF
16,TRBJ2-1,-,TRBV5-4,-,TGTGCCAGCAGCCCCGACGGGGCGAGAGCCTACAATGAGCAGTTCTTC,CASSPDGARAYNEQFF
15,TRBJ2-3,-,TRBV14,many,TGTGCCAGCAGCCCTCCTGGGACCTCCCTGGTGAGGCAGTATTTT,CASSPPGTSLVRQYF
13,TRBJ2-1,-,TRBV2,-,TGTGCCTTACAACCGAGCTCCTACAATGAGCAGTTCTTC,CALQPSSYNEQFF
13,TRBJ2-7,TRBD1,TRBV30,few,TGTGCCTGGAGTGACGGGACAGGGTACGAGCAGTACTTC,CAWSDGTGYEQYF
13,TRBJ2-5,TRBD2,TRBV10-3,few,TGTGCCACCGGGAGCGGGGGGACTGAGACCCAGTACTTC,CATGSGGTETQYF
16,TRBJ1-3,-,TRBV5-4,-,TGCGCCAGCAGCCAAGAGAGCCGGGCTTCAGGAAACACCATATATTTT,CASSQESRASGNTIYF
12,TRBJ1-1,TRBD1,TRBV29-1,-,TGCAGCGGTGGACAGGGCTACACTGAAGCTTTCTTT,CSGGQGYTEAFF
17,TRBJ2-2,-,TRBV6-1,-,TGTGCCAGCAGTGAAGCTATTCGGGACGGCCCCACCGGGGAGCTGTTTTTT,CASSEAIRDGPTGELFF
15,TRBJ2-7,-,TRBV7-2,-,TGTGCCAGCAGAGTAACCGGGACGGGCCATTACGAGCAGTACTTC,CASRVTGTGHYEQYF
13,TRBJ1-2,-,TRBV7-3,few,TGTGCCAGCAGTTACACGGAGGAGGGTGGCTACACCTTC,CASSYTEEGGYTF
10,TRBJ2-7,-,TRBV29-1,many,TGCAGCGTTGCAGGGTGCGAGCAGTACTTC,CSVAGCEQYF
16,TRBJ1-2,-,TRBV4-3,few,TGCGCCAGCAGCCAAGATTACACAGGACGATCCTATGGCTACACCTTC,CASSQDYTGRSYGYTF
13,TRBJ2-1,-,TRBV5-4,few,TGTGCCAGCAGCCAAGACTCTTACAATGAGCAGTTCTTC,CASSQDSYNEQFF
14,TRBJ2-3,TRBD1,TRBV29-1,few,TGCAGCGTTGCCGGGACAGCTGGCACAGATACGCAGTATTTT,CSVAGTAGTDTQYF
15,TRBJ2-3,TRBD1,TRBV14,-,TGTGCCAGCAGCCGATTCAGGGGGCAAACAGATACGCAGTATTTT,CASSRFRGQTDTQYF
18,TRBJ2-6,TRBD1,TRBV28,-,TGTGCCAGCAGTTTACTTGGGACAGGGGACTCTGGGGCCAACGTCCTGACTTTC,CASSLLGTGDSGANVLTF